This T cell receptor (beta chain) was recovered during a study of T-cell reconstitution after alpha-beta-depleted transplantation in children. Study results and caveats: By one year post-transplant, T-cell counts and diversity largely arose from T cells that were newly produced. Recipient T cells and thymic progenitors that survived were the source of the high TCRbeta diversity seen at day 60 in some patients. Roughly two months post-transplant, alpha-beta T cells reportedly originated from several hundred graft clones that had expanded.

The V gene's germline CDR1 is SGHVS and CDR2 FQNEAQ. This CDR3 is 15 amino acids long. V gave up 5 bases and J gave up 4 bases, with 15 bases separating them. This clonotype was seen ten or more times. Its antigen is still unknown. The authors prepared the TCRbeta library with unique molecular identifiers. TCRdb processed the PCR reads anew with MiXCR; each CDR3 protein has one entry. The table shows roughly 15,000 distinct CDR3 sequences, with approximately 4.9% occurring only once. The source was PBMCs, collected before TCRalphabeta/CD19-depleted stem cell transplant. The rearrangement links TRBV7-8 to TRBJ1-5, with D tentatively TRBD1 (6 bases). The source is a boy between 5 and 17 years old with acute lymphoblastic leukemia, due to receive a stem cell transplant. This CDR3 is CASSTPTGQNQPQHF. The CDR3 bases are TGTGCCAGCAGCACACCAACGGGACAAAATCAGCCCCAGCATTTT.